The clone carrying this T cell receptor (beta chain) has a count of ten or more. The CDR3 spans 14 residues. V dropped 3 bases and J dropped 3 bases, with 12 bases sitting between them. Germline CDR1 MGHRA, CDR2 YSYEKL. The authors prepared the TCRbeta library with unique molecular identifiers. TCRdb passed the PCR reads through MiXCR, listing each CDR3 protein once. The table has fewer than 120,000 distinct CDR3 sequences, about 9.4% seen once; the top ten hold 8%. This sample stems from a study of T-cell reconstitution after alpha-beta-depleted transplantation in children. This receptor was identified in a human donor who donated a stem cell graft to a child with acute lymphoblastic leukemia. V gene TRBV4-1 combines with J gene TRBJ2-7, with a possible D match to TRBD1 (5 bases). The sequencing used PBMCs from the stem cell graft donor, collected from the stem cell graft. DNA for the CDR3: TGCGCCAGCAGCCAGCCCGGACAAATCTACGAGCAGTACTTC. This sequence encodes CASSQPGQIYEQYF.